A single sample gave rise to the 20 T cell receptor beta chains below, sequenced in a study of shared clonotypes between healthy human individuals. Sequenced by immunoSEQ multiplex PCR; TCRdb stores in-frame clones only, minus some. In the table there are approximately 980,000 clones, 76% of which are singletons. The sample comprised memory CD4+ T cells sorted from blood. Subset defined: CD45RA-negative fraction. Source of these receptors: a man aged 18 to 30 in good health.

The J gene is TRBJ1-5, the V gene TRBV2; 9 bases match TRBD1. V dropped 6 bases and J dropped 6; count of bases not matched to a gene: 12. This CDR3 contains 16 residues. Germline values: CDR1 SNHLY, CDR2 FYNNEI. Written as DNA, the CDR3 is TGTGCCAGCAGCTGGGGAGGACAGGGGCACGGTCAGCCCCAGCATTTT. Encoded protein: CASSWGGQGHGQPQHF.

The rearrangement links TRBV28 to TRBJ2-5, with D unclear. CDR1 is MDHEN, CDR2 SYDVKM, per germline. Trimming took 3 bases from V and 4 from J, leaving 15 bases between them. This CDR3 has 15 amino acids. CDR3 in DNA: TGTGCCAGCAGTTTGCCAGGCAAGGTCAGAGAGACCCAGTACTTC. This gives the protein CASSLPGKVRETQYF.

This clone was counted a single time. The chain is built from TRBV10-3 and TRBJ2-5, with a weak D call TRBD1 (5 bases). V lost 7 bases, J lost 2 bases, and 11 bases lay in between. Germline CDR1 ENHRY, CDR2 SYGVKD. The CDR3 has 13 amino acids. The CDR3 nucleotides are TGTGCCATCAAAGGGGCAGGGCAAGAGACCCAGTACTTC. Protein sequence: CAIKGAGQETQYF.

The V and J genes are TRBV4-3 and TRBJ2-1; TRBD1 agrees at 7 bases. The CDR3 is 14 residues long. The V gene end was trimmed by 0 bases and the J gene end by 9 bases; junction bases not matched to a gene: 5. Germline V gene sequence: CDR1 LGHNA, CDR2 YSLEER. For the CDR3, the DNA is TGCGCCAGCAGCCAAGATCGACAGGGTCCTGAGCAGTTCTTC. It yields the protein CASSQDRQGPEQFF.

This clone was observed a handful of times. V is TRBV4-3 and J is TRBJ2-7; 9 nucleotides agree with TRBD2. This CDR3 comprises 18 residues. Trimming cost V 4 bases and J 1 base; bases outside gene matches: 14. Germline V gene data show CDR1 as LGHNA and CDR2 as YSLEER. The CDR3 region has the DNA TGCGCCAGCAGCCGAGGACTAGCGATTTCGTCAAGTTCCTACGAGCAGTACTTC. Its protein is CASSRGLAISSSSYEQYF.

V usage is TRBV2 and J usage is TRBJ2-3, with TRBD2 matching over 11 bases. This CDR3 spans 16 amino acids. V dropped 5 bases and J dropped 5; count of bases not matched to a gene: 9. Germline V CDR1 and CDR2: SNHLY, FYNNEI. The CDR3 loop reads CASSSIAGGQGDTQYF. CDR3 bases: TGTGCCAGCAGTTCAATAGCGGGAGGGCAGGGAGATACGCAGTATTTT.

The chain couples TRBV5-1 to TRBJ2-3, with 15 nucleotides matching TRBD2. CDR1 and CDR2 from the germline V gene are SGHRS and YFSETQ. This CDR3 has 16 amino acids. Trimming at V came to 4 bases and at J to 4 bases, leaving 4 bases not matched to a gene. The CDR3 sequence: CASSVGLAGGPDTQYF. The CDR3 DNA reads TGCGCCAGCAGCGTCGGACTAGCGGGGGGGCCAGATACGCAGTATTTT.

The rearrangement joins TRBV5-4 to TRBJ2-1; D remains unclear. From germline, CDR1 is SGHNT and CDR2 YYREEE (reference sequence). The CDR3 is 13 residues long. Between the trimmed V and J ends, which lost 4 bases and 6 bases, there was a span of 11 bases. The chain's CDR3 is CASSPVSRNEQFF. The CDR3 region has the DNA TGTGCCAGCAGCCCGGTATCCCGCAATGAGCAGTTCTTC.

V gene TRBV7-9 combines with J gene TRBJ2-2; D is unresolved. The CDR3 is made up of 13 amino acids. Per the germline V gene, CDR1 is SEHNR and CDR2 is FQNEAQ (reference sequence). Trimming took 5 bases from V and 5 from J, leaving 9 bases between them. The CDR3 loop is CASSGMGTGELFF. The DNA of the CDR3 is TGTGCCAGCAGCGGGATGGGGACCGGGGAGCTGTTTTTT.

The chain has TRBV5-6 and TRBJ2-2; 9 nucleotides agree with TRBD1. This CDR3 is 16 amino acids long. J gave up 5 bases and V 0 bases, and 5 bases lay outside the gene matches. CDR1 is SGHDT, CDR2 YYEEEE, per germline. CDR3 in DNA: TGTGCCAGCAGCTTGGGGGACAGGGTCCAAACCGGGGAGCTGTTTTTT. It translates to CASSLGDRVQTGELFF.

This sequence joins TRBV11-3 and TRBJ2-2; 9 bases fit TRBD1. J lost 6 bases, V lost 3 bases, and 5 bases had no gene match. The CDR3 loop spans 15 amino acids. Germline values: CDR1 SGHNT, CDR2 YENEEA. This CDR3 is CASSLGQGGPGELFF. The CDR3, as DNA: TGTGCCAGCAGCTTGGGACAGGGCGGTCCCGGGGAGCTGTTTTTT.

This clone was recorded at least ten times. CDR3 DNA sequence: TGTGCCAGCAGTTTATACGAGGGGCGGAACACTGAAGCTTTCTTT. Amino acids: CASSLYEGRNTEAFF. This rearrangement joins TRBV27 to TRBJ1-1; D perhaps matches TRBD1 (5 bases). Germline loops: CDR1 MNHEY, CDR2 SMNVEV (reference sequence). There are 15 residues in the CDR3. The germline V and J ends were trimmed by 1 base and 1 base, with 10 bases remaining between them.

This clone was counted a few times. V usage is TRBV7-2 and J usage is TRBJ2-5; no clear D gene. V lost 1 base, J lost 4 bases, and 10 bases lay in between. Germline lookup yields CDR1 SGHTA and CDR2 FQGNSA. This CDR3 has 14 residues. The CDR3 DNA is TGTGCCAGCAGCTTAGGATTGCCGGGAGAGACCCAGTACTTC. Translated, it gives CASSLGLPGETQYF.

Concerning this clone itself: This same CDR3 is encoded by further DNA sequences in the sample. The chain employs TRBV5-1 and TRBJ1-5, with no clear D. The CDR3 length is 15 residues. Per germline, CDR1 SGHRS and CDR2 YFSETQ. V gave up 0 bases and J gave up 6 bases, with 13 bases separating them. This chain's CDR3 is CASSLAAGSGQPQHF. The CDR3 DNA follows: TGCGCCAGCAGCTTGGCGGCGGGTTCTGGTCAGCCCCAGCATTTT.

The V and J genes are TRBV5-1 and TRBJ2-7; D perhaps matches TRBD2 (6 bases). V was clipped by 4 bases and J by 3 bases, with 17 bases between them. The CDR3 runs 15 residues. Germline V lookup: CDR1 SGHRS, CDR2 YFSETQ. The CDR3, as DNA: TGCGCCAGCAGCACCGGGGGAGCGGCAATCTACGAGCAGTACTTC. Its translation is CASSTGGAAIYEQYF. Filled out from reference TRBV5-1 and TRBJ2-7, the complete variable domain reads KAGVTQTPRYLIKTRGQQVTLSCSPISGHRSVSWYQQTPGQGLQFLFEYFSETQRNKGNFPGRFSGRQFSNSRSEMNVSTLELGDSALYLCASSTGGAAIYEQYFGPGTRLTVT.

This chain joins TRBV11-3 and TRBJ2-3; D might be TRBD2 (6 bases). V lost 1 base to trimming and J lost 2 bases, with 19 bases between them. Germline V gives CDR1 SGHNT, CDR2 YENEEA. The CDR3 contains 18 residues. CDR3 amino acids: CASSLGRVAEAHTDTQYF. The CDR3 region has the DNA TGTGCCAGCAGCTTAGGGCGCGTAGCGGAAGCACACACAGATACGCAGTATTTT.

This rearrangement joins TRBV9 to TRBJ2-2, with TRBD2 matching over 11 bases. V gave up 4 bases and J gave up 2 bases; unmatched junction bases: 7. The germline gives CDR1 SGDLS, CDR2 YYNGEE. The CDR3 has 17 amino acids. CDR3 sequence (DNA): TGTGCCAGCAGCCCGAGAACTAGCGGGAGTAACACCGGGGAGCTGTTTTTT. It is translated as CASSPRTSGSNTGELFF.

The table lists this clone with many counts. J is TRBJ1-2 and V is TRBV7-2, with TRBD1 identical over 9 bases. Germline V gene lookup returns CDR1 SGHTA and CDR2 FQGNSA. The CDR3 spans 16 residues. V lost 4 bases and J lost 6; bases outside the gene matches: 12. CDR3 protein: CASSSPYITGGNGYTF. In DNA, the CDR3 is TGTGCCAGCAGCTCCCCGTACATTACAGGGGGCAATGGCTACACCTTC.

The chain carries TRBV28 and TRBJ2-5, with TRBD1 identical over 8 bases. This CDR3 region has 16 residues. Germline CDR1 is MDHEN and CDR2 is SYDVKM. V lost 2 bases, J lost 5 bases, and 10 bases stayed unmatched. The DNA of the CDR3 is TGTGCCAGCAGTTTAAGTCAGGGGGCGGTTAGGGAGACCCAGTACTTC. This codes for CASSLSQGAVRETQYF.

V usage is TRBV5-4 and J usage is TRBJ2-7; D is unresolved. Trimming stripped 2 bases from V and 1 base from J, with 13 bases between. Germline V gives CDR1 SGHNT, CDR2 YYREEE (reference sequence). The CDR3 runs to 15 residues. The CDR3 spells CASSLDTALSYEQYF. The CDR3, as DNA: TGTGCCAGCAGCTTAGACACAGCCTTATCCTACGAGCAGTACTTC.